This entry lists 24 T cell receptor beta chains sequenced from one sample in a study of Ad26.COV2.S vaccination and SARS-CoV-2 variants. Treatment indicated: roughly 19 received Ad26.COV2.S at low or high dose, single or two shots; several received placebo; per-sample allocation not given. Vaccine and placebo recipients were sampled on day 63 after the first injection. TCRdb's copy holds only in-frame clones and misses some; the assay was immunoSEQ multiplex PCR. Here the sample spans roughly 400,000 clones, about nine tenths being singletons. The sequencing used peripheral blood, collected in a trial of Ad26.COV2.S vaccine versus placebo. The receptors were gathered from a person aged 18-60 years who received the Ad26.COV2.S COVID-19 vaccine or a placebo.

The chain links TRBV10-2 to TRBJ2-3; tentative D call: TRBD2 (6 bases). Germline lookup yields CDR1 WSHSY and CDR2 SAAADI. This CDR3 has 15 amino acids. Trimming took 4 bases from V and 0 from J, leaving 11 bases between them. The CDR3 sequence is CASSAGDSSTDTQYF. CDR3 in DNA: TGCGCCAGCAGTGCGGGGGACTCGAGCACAGATACGCAGTATTTT.

The chain's CDR3 is CAWSPEGWANVLTF. The DNA of the CDR3 is TGTGCCTGGTCCCCGGAGGGTTGGGCCAACGTCCTGACTTTC. V is TRBV30 and J is TRBJ2-6, with D tentatively TRBD2 (6 bases). This CDR3 has 14 residues. The V and J ends lost 5 bases and 5 bases respectively, with 13 bases between them. Germline V CDR1 and CDR2: GTSNPN, SVGIG (reference sequence).

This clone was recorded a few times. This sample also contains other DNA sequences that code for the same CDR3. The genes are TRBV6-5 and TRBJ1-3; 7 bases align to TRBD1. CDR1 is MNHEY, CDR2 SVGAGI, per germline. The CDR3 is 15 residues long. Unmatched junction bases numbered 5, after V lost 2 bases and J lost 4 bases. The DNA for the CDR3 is TGTGCCAGCAGTTACGCCGGGACAGCCGGAAACACCATATATTTT. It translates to CASSYAGTAGNTIYF.

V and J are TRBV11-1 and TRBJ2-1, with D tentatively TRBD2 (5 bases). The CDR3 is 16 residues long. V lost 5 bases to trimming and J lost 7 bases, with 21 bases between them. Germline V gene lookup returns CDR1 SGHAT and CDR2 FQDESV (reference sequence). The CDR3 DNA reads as TGTGCCAGCAGCCCCAGCCGAGCACTAGGTTTAAATGAGCAGTTCTTC. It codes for CASSPSRALGLNEQFF. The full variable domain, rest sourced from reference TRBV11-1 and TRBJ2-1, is EAEVAQSPRYKITEKSQAVAFWCDPISGHATLYWYRQILGQGPELLVQFQDESVVDDSQLPKDRFSAERLKGVDSTLKIQPAELGDSAMYLCASSPSRALGLNEQFFGPGTRLTVL.

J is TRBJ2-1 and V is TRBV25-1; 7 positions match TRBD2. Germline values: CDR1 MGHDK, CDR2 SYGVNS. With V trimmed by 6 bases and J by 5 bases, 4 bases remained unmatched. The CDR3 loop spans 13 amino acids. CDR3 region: CASSGLGDNEQFF. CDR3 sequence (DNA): TGTGCCAGCAGCGGACTAGGGGACAATGAGCAGTTCTTC.

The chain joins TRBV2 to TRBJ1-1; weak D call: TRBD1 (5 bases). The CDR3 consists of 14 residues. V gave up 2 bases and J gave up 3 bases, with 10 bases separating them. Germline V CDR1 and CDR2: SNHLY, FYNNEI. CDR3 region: CASSEQGRDTEAFF. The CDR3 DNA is TGTGCCAGCAGTGAACAGGGCCGGGACACTGAAGCTTTCTTT. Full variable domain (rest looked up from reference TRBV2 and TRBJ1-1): EPEVTQTPSHQVTQMGQEVILRCVPISNHLYFYWYRQILGQKVEFLVSFYNNEISEKSEIFDDQFSVERPDGSNFTLKIRSTKLEDSAMYFCASSEQGRDTEAFFGQGTRLTVV.

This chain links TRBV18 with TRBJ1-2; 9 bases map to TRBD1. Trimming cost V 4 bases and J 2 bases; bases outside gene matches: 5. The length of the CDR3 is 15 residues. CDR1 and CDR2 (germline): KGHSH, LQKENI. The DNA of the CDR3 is TGTGCCAGCTCACAAGGACAGGGGCCCAACTATGGCTACACCTTC. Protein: CASSQGQGPNYGYTF.

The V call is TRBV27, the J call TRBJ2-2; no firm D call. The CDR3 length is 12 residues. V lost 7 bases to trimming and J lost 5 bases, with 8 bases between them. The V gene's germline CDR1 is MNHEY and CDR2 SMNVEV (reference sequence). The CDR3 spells CASKGRTGELFF. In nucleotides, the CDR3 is TGTGCCAGCAAAGGTCGAACCGGGGAGCTGTTTTTT.

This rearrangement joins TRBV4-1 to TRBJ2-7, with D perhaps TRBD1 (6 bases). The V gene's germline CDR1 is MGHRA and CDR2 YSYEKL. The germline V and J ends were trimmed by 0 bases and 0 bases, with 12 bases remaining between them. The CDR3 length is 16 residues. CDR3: CASSQEGQPSSYEQYF. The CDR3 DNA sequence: TGCGCCAGCAGCCAAGAAGGACAGCCCAGCTCCTACGAGCAGTACTTC.

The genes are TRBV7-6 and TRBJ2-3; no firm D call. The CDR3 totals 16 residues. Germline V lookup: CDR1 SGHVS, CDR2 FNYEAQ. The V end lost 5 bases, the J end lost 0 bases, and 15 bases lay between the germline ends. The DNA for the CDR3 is TGTGCCAGCAGCCTCCGCGTCGGCGTAAGCACAGATACGCAGTATTTT. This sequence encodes CASSLRVGVSTDTQYF.

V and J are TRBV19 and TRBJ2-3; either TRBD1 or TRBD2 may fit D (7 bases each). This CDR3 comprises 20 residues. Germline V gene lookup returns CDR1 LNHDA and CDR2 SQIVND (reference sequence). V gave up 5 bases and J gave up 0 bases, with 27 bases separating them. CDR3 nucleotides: TGTGCCAGTAGTTTACCCAGGGGGGGGCCGCGCGACCCTAGCACAGATACGCAGTATTTT. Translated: CASSLPRGGPRDPSTDTQYF.

CDR3 region: CASSVGASNTEAFF. The CDR3, as DNA: TGTGCCAGCAGCGTTGGTGCCAGCAACACTGAAGCTTTCTTT. The chain carries TRBV9 and TRBJ1-1; unclear D gene. Germline-derived CDR1 and CDR2 are SGDLS and YYNGEE. The CDR3 runs to 14 residues. With 2 bases removed from V and 2 bases from J, the gap between germline ends came to 10 bases.

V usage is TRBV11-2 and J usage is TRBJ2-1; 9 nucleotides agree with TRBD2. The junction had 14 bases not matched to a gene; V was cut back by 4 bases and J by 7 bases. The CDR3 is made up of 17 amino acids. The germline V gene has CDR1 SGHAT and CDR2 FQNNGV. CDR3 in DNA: TGTGCCAGCAGCTCCCGTAGAATAGCGGGAGTGGGTAATGAGCAGTTCTTC. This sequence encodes CASSSRRIAGVGNEQFF.

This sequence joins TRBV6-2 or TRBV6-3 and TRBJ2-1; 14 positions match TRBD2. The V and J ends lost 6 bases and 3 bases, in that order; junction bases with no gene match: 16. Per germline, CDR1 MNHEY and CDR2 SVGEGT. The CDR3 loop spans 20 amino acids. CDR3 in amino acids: CASSPLQGLAGVPLYNEQFF. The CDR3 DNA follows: TGTGCCAGCAGCCCCCTACAGGGACTAGCGGGAGTTCCCCTCTACAATGAGCAGTTCTTC.

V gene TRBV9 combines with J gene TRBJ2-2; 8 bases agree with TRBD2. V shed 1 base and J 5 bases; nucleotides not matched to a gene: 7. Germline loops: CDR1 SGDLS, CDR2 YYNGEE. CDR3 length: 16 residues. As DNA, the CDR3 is TGTGCCAGCAGCGTATTTGCGGGGGGTGGGACCGGGGAGCTGTTTTTT. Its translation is CASSVFAGGGTGELFF.

The CDR3 protein is CATSGGQGARETQYF. The CDR3 region has the DNA TGTGCCACCAGCGGGGGACAGGGGGCAAGAGAGACCCAGTACTTC. This sequence joins TRBV15 and TRBJ2-5, with 12 bases that match TRBD1. V lost 5 bases and J lost 4; bases outside the gene matches: 5. Germline V gene data show CDR1 as LNHNV and CDR2 as YYDKDF (reference sequence). The CDR3 sequence is 15 residues long.

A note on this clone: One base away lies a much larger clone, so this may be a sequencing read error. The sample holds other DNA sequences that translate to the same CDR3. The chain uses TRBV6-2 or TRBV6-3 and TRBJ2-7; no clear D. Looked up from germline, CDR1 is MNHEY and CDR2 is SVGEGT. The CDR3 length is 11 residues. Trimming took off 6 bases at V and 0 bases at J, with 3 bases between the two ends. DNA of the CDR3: TGTGCCAGCAGCCCCTCCTACGAGCAGTACTTC. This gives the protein CASSPSYEQYF.

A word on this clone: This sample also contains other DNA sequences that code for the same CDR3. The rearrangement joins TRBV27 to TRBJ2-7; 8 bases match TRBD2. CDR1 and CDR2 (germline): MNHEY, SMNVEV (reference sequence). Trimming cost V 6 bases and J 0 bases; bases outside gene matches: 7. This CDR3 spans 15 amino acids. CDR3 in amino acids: CASSPTGTSSYEQYF. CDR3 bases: TGTGCCAGCAGCCCGACCGGGACTAGCTCCTACGAGCAGTACTTC.

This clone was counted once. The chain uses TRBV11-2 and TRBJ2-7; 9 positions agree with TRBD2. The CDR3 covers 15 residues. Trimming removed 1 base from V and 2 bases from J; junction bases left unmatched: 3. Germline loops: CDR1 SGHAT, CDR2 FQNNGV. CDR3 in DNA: TGTGCCAGCAGCTTAGGACTAGCGGCCCCCTACGAGCAGTACTTC. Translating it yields CASSLGLAAPYEQYF.

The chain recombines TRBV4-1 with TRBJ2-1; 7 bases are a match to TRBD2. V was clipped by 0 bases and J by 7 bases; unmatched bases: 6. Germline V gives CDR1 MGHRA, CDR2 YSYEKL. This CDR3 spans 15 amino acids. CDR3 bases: TGCGCCAGCAGCCAAGAGGCGGGAGTGACGAATGAGCAGTTCTTC. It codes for CASSQEAGVTNEQFF.

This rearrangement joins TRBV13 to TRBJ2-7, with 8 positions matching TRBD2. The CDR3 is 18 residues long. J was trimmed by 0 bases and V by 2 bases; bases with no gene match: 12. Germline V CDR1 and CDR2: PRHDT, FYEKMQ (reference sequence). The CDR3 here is CASSLWASGQSSSYEQYF. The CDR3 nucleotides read TGTGCCAGCAGCTTATGGGCTAGCGGGCAGTCAAGCTCCTACGAGCAGTACTTC. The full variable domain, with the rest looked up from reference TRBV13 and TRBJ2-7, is AAGVIQSPRHLIKEKRETATLKCYPIPRHDTVYWYQQGPGQDPQFLISFYEKMQSDKGSIPDRFSAQQFSDYHSELNMSSLELGDSALYFCASSLWASGQSSSYEQYFGPGTRLTVT.

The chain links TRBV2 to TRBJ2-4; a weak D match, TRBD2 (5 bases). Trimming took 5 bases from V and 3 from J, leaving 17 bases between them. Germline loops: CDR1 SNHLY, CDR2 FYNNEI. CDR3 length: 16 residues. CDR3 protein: CASSLEAGVGKNIQYF. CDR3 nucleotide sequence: TGTGCCAGCAGTTTGGAGGCCGGGGTTGGCAAAAACATTCAGTACTTC.

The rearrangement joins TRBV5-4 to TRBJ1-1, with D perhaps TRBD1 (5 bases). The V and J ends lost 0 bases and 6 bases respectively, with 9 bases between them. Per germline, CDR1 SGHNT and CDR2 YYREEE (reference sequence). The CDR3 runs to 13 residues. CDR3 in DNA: TGTGCCAGCAGCTTGGTGGGGGTCCCTGAAGCTTTCTTT. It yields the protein CASSLVGVPEAFF. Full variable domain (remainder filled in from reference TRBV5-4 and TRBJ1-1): ETGVTQSPTHLIKTRGQQVTLRCSSQSGHNTVSWYQQALGQGPQFIFQYYREEENGRGNFPPRFSGLQFPNYSSELNVNALELDDSALYLCASSLVGVPEAFFGQGTRLTVV.

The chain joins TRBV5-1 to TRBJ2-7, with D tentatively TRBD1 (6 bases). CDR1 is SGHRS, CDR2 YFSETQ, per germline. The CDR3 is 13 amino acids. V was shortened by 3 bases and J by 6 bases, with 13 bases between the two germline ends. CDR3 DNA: TGCGCCAGCAGCTCTCGGGACAAGGCCGAGCAGTACTTC. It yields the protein CASSSRDKAEQYF.